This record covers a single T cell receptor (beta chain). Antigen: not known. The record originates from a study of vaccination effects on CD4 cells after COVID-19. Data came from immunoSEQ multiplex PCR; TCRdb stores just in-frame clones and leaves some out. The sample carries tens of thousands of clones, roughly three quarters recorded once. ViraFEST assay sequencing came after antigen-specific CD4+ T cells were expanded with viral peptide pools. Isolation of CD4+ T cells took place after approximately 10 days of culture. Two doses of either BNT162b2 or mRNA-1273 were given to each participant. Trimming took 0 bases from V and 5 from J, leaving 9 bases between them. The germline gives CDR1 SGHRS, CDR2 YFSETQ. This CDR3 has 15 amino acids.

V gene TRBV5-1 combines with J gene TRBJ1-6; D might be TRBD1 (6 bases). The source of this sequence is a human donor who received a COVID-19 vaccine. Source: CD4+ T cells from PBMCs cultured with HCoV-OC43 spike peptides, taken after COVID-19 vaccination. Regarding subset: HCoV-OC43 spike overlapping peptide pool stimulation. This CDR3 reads CASSLVAGDNSPLHF. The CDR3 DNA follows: TGCGCCAGCAGCTTGGTGGCAGGGGATAATTCACCCCTCCACTTT.